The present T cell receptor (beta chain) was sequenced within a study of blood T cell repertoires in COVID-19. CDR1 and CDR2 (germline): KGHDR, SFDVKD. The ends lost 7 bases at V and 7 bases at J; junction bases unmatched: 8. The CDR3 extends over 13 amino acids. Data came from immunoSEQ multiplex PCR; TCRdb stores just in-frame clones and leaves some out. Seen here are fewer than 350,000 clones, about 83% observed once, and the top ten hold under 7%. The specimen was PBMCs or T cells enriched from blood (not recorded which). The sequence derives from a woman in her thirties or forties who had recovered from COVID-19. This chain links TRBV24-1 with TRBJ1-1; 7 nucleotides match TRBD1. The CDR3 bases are TGTGCCACCAGCTATCCCGGGACAGATGAAGCTTTCTTT. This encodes CATSYPGTDEAFF.